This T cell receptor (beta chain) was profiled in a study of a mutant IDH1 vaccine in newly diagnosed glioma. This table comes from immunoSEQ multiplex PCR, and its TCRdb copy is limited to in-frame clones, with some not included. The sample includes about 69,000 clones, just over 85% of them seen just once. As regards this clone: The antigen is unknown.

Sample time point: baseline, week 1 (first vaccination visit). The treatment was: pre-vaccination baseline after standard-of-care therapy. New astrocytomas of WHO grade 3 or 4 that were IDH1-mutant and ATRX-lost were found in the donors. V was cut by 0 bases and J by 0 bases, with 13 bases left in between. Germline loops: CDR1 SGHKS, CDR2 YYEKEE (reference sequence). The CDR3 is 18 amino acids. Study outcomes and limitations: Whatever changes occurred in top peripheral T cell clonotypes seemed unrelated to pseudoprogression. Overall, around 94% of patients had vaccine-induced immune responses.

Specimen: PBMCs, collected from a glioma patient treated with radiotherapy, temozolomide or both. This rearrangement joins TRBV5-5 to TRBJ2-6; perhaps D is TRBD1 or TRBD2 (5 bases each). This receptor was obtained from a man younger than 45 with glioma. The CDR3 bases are TGTGCCAGCAGCTTGGCCGGGACCCAAAACTCTGGGGCCAACGTCCTGACTTTC. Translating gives CASSLAGTQNSGANVLTF.